A single sample is the source of the 2 T cell receptor beta chains below, sequenced in a study of blood T cell repertoires in COVID-19. TCRdb's table, derived via immunoSEQ multiplex PCR, lists solely in-frame clones and lacks some. The repertoire holds approximately 200,000 clones, 88% seen once, with approximately 1.8% in the top ten. Source material: peripheral blood. The origin of the receptors is a man between 65 and 79 years old with acute or convalescent COVID-19.

The chain uses TRBV7-9 and TRBJ2-7; the D gene is possibly TRBD2 (5 bases). The CDR3 covers 13 residues. Trimming left V 5 bases short and J 5 bases short, with 13 bases between. Germline-derived CDR1 and CDR2 are SEHNR and FQNEAQ (reference sequence). The CDR3 bases are TGTGCCAGCAGCCTTCGACTAAAGGACGAGCAGTACTTC. Translation: CASSLRLKDEQYF. Together with reference TRBV7-9 and TRBJ2-7, the CDR3 gives the full variable domain: DTGVSQNPRHKITKRGQNVTFRCDPISEHNRLYWYRQTLGQGPEFLTYFQNEAQLEKSRLLSDRFSAERPKGSFSTLEIQRTEQGDSAMYLCASSLRLKDEQYFGPGTRLTVT.

The genes are TRBV5-4 and TRBJ2-5; 9 nucleotides agree with TRBD1. The CDR3 has 15 amino acids. Germline loops: CDR1 SGHNT, CDR2 YYREEE (reference sequence). Trimming cost V 4 bases and J 2 bases; bases outside gene matches: 6. The CDR3 region is CASSNLDRGQETQYF. As DNA, the CDR3 is TGTGCCAGCAGCAATTTAGACAGGGGGCAAGAGACCCAGTACTTC.